One sample yielded the 19 T cell receptor beta chains listed below, sequenced in a study of technical replicates of blood from a few donors. Libraries were prepared by immunoSEQ multiplex PCR; TCRdb keeps only in-frame clonotypes and omits some of them. The data show approximately 75,000 clones, nearly 98% seen once. Material: T cells isolated from PBMCs. These TCRs come from a human donor in good health.

V usage is TRBV7-8 and J usage is TRBJ1-6; perhaps TRBD1 as D (5 bases). V gave up 6 bases and J gave up 7 bases, with 16 bases separating them. The CDR3 length is 15 residues. Germline V lookup: CDR1 SGHVS, CDR2 FQNEAQ. CDR3 DNA: TGTGCCAGCAGTTTTACGGGGGTACGGAATTCACCCCTCCACTTT. This translates into CASSFTGVRNSPLHF.

The V call is TRBV28, the J call TRBJ1-2; TRBD1 might be the D (5 bases). CDR1 and CDR2 (germline): MDHEN, SYDVKM. V lost 3 bases, J lost 3 bases, and 8 bases lay in between. The CDR3 runs to 13 residues. CDR3 DNA: TGTGCCAGCAGTTTCCGGGGGGACTATGGCTACACCTTC. Its translation is CASSFRGDYGYTF.

V and J are TRBV4-1 and TRBJ2-3; TRBD2 matches 9 bases. With 4 bases clipped from V and 0 bases from J, the junction kept 2 bases outside the gene matches. The CDR3 length is 15 residues. Germline lookup yields CDR1 MGHRA and CDR2 YSYEKL. The CDR3 sequence: CASSPTSGSTDTQYF. The CDR3 region has the DNA TGCGCCAGCAGCCCAACTAGCGGGAGCACAGATACGCAGTATTTT.

The chain is built from TRBV19 and TRBJ2-1, with TRBD1 matching 9 bases. The junction had 4 bases not matched to a gene; V was cut back by 6 bases and J by 7 bases. Germline loops: CDR1 LNHDA, CDR2 SQIVND (reference sequence). This CDR3 contains 13 residues. The CDR3 sequence: CASRGGQGNEQFF. The CDR3 DNA reads TGTGCCAGTAGGGGAGGACAGGGGAATGAGCAGTTCTTC.

The chain combines TRBV5-1 with TRBJ1-1, with D tentatively TRBD1 (6 bases). CDR1 and CDR2 (germline): SGHRS, YFSETQ. The V and J ends lost 4 bases and 1 base respectively, with 17 bases between them. The CDR3 is 16 amino acids. The CDR3 nucleotides are TGCGCCAGCAGCGCCGCCCCTTTAGGGGGGAACACTGAAGCTTTCTTT. Translation gives CASSAAPLGGNTEAFF.

V gene TRBV4-1 combines with J gene TRBJ1-5; TRBD1 aligns across 8 bases. The CDR3 loop spans 15 amino acids. Germline V gene lookup returns CDR1 MGHRA and CDR2 YSYEKL. Germline trimming cut 1 base from V and 4 bases from J; bases unmatched to any gene: 3. DNA of the CDR3: TGCGCCAGCAGCCAAGGACAGGGGCTGAATCAGCCCCAGCATTTT. Encoded protein: CASSQGQGLNQPQHF.

This clone was seen only once. In DNA, the CDR3 is TGTGCCAGCAGAGCGTGGAGGGAATATAATTCACCCCTCCACTTT. It is translated as CASRAWREYNSPLHF. The chain recombines TRBV28 with TRBJ1-6; D unclear. CDR1 is MDHEN and CDR2 is SYDVKM in the germline V gene. Between the trimmed V and J ends, which lost 6 bases and 4 bases, there was a span of 13 bases. The CDR3 spans 15 residues.

V is TRBV9 and J is TRBJ2-7, with D possibly being TRBD1 (6 bases). Per germline, CDR1 SGDLS and CDR2 YYNGEE. CDR3 length: 16 residues. V lost 0 bases, J lost 2 bases, and 15 bases lay in between. CDR3 amino acids: CASSVGRDTTPYEQYF. The CDR3, as DNA: TGTGCCAGCAGCGTAGGAAGGGACACTACACCCTACGAGCAGTACTTC.

The V call is TRBV5-8, the J call TRBJ1-5, with D hard to call. Trimming stripped 0 bases from V and 5 bases from J, with 6 bases between. Germline loops: CDR1 SGHTS, CDR2 YDEGEE. The CDR3 has 13 residues. The CDR3 bases are TGTGCCAGCAGCTTGGACAGTTATCAGCCCCAGCATTTT. Residues: CASSLDSYQPQHF. The full variable domain, its missing parts supplied by reference TRBV5-8 and TRBJ1-5, is EAGVTQSPTHLIKTRGQQATLRCSPISGHTSVYWYQQALGLGLQFLLWYDEGEERNRGNFPPRFSGRQFPNYSSELNVNALELEDSALYLCASSLDSYQPQHFGDGTRLSIL.

This chain joins TRBV28 and TRBJ1-2; the D gene is possibly TRBD1 (6 bases). The CDR3 length is 13 residues. V shed 5 bases and J shed 6 bases, with 13 bases lying between them. Per germline, CDR1 MDHEN and CDR2 SYDVKM. This chain's CDR3 is CASSDHRVDGYTF. As DNA, the CDR3 is TGTGCCAGCAGTGACCACAGGGTGGATGGCTACACCTTC.

This clone came up once. DNA of the CDR3: TGTGCCAGCAGCTCCTCTCCGGGCTACGAGCAGTACTTC. This gives the protein CASSSSPGYEQYF. The J gene is TRBJ2-7, the V gene TRBV27; D is uncertain. The V and J ends lost 6 bases and 3 bases respectively, with 12 bases between them. CDR1 and CDR2 (germline): MNHEY, SMNVEV (reference sequence). The CDR3 is made up of 13 amino acids.

The V call is TRBV4-2, the J call TRBJ2-7; TRBD2 aligns across 8 bases. Unmatched junction bases numbered 6, after V lost 2 bases and J lost 0 bases. Germline V gives CDR1 LGHNA, CDR2 YNFKEQ. This CDR3 region has 16 residues. Here the CDR3 reads CASSQTPSGPSYEQYF. Written as DNA, the CDR3 is TGTGCCAGCAGCCAAACCCCTAGCGGGCCCTCCTACGAGCAGTACTTC.

The chain links TRBV2 to TRBJ2-7, with D tentatively TRBD1 (6 bases). V was trimmed by 7 bases and J by 1 base, leaving 17 bases between them. Looked up from germline, CDR1 is SNHLY and CDR2 is FYNNEI. This CDR3 contains 15 residues. As DNA, the CDR3 is TGTGCCAGCACCGAGGGGGTCACAGTTTCCTACGAGCAGTACTTC. This codes for CASTEGVTVSYEQYF.

This chain connects TRBV11-1 to TRBJ1-1, with D maybe TRBD1 (5 bases). V lost 5 bases and J 1 base, leaving 8 bases between the germline ends. From germline, CDR1 is SGHAT and CDR2 FQDESV (reference sequence). The CDR3 length is 13 residues. The CDR3, as DNA: TGTGCCAGCAGCGTAAGGGGGAACACTGAAGCTTTCTTT. Encoded protein: CASSVRGNTEAFF.

This chain uses TRBV15 with TRBJ1-2; 12 bases fit TRBD1. The CDR3 loop spans 15 amino acids. V dropped 5 bases and J dropped 7; count of bases not matched to a gene: 8. Germline loops: CDR1 LNHNV, CDR2 YYDKDF (reference sequence). The CDR3 DNA reads TGTGCCACCAGCTCCCCCGGGACAGGGGGCTTTGGCTACACCTTC. It codes for CATSSPGTGGFGYTF.

The chain carries TRBV6-1 and TRBJ2-1; possible D gene TRBD1, 6 bases. V dropped 4 bases and J dropped 9 bases, with 16 bases sitting between them. Germline V gene data show CDR1 as MNHNS and CDR2 as SASEGT. This CDR3 is built from 14 residues. This CDR3 is CASSGNREGSEQFF. CDR3 in DNA: TGTGCCAGCAGTGGGAACAGGGAAGGCAGTGAGCAGTTCTTC.

The V call is TRBV28, the J call TRBJ1-5; D ambiguous. The V gene lost 4 bases and the J gene lost 3 bases, with 16 bases spanning the gap. Germline CDR1 and CDR2: MDHEN and SYDVKM. The CDR3 runs to 16 residues. CDR3 bases: TGTGCCAGCAGTTCCCTGGGAGGAGGGCACAATCAGCCCCAGCATTTT. Residues: CASSSLGGGHNQPQHF.

The chain couples TRBV5-4 to TRBJ2-2; 10 positions agree with TRBD2. The CDR3 runs 18 residues. From germline, CDR1 is SGHNT and CDR2 YYREEE (reference sequence). The J segment lost 9 bases and the V segment lost 4 bases, leaving 18 bases of the junction unmatched. CDR3 sequence: CASSDVVGTSASPRELFF. Here the CDR3 DNA reads TGTGCCAGCAGCGATGTTGTGGGGACTAGCGCCTCGCCGCGGGAGCTGTTTTTT.

The chain combines TRBV10-3 with TRBJ1-1; TRBD1 might be the D (6 bases). CDR1 and CDR2 from the germline V gene are ENHRY and SYGVKD. This CDR3 region has 15 residues. Trimming removed 3 bases from V and 4 bases from J, with 15 bases in between. In nucleotides, the CDR3 is TGTGCCATCAGTGACAATCAGGGGCTGAGCACTGAAGCTTTCTTT. Residues: CAISDNQGLSTEAFF.